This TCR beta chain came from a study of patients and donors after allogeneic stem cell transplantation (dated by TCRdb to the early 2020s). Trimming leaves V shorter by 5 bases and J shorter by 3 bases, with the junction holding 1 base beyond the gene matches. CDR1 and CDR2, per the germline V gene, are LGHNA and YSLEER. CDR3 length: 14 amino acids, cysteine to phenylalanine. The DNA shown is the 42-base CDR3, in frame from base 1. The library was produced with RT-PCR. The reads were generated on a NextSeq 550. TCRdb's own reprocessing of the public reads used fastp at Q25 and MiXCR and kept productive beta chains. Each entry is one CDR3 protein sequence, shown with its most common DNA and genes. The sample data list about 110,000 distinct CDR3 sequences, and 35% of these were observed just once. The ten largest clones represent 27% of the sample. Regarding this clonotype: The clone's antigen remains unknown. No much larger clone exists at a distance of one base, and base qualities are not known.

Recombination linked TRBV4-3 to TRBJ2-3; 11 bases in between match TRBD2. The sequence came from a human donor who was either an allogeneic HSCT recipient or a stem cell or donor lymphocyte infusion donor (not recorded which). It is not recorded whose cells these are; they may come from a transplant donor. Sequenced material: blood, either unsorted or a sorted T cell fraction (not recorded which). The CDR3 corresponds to CASSLAGGTDTQYF. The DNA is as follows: TGCGCCAGCAGCTTAGCGGGAGGGACAGATACGCAGTATTTT.